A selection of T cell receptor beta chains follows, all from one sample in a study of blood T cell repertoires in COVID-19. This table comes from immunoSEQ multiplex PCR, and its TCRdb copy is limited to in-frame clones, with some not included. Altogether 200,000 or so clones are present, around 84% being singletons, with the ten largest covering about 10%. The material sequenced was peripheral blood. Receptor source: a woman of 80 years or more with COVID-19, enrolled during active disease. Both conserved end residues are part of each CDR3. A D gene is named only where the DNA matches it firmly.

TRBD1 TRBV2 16 CASSETRTGARGELFF
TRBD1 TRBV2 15 CASSEGRGAGNTIYF
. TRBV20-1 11 CSARRGGEQFF
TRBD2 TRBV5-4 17 CASSFPAKTSRYNEQFF
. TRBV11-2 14 CASSLAGGIYEQYF
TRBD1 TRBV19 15 CASSEQGGKFYEQYF
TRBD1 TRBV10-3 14 CAIRRQGSEDTQYF
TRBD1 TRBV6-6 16 CASSGWDRPGGSPLHF
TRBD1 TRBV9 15 CASSVVSGGNSPLHF
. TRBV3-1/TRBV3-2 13 CASSQSGVDGYTF